These 15 T cell receptor beta chains were all obtained from the same sample, sequenced in a study of OX40 agonist ivuxolimab in advanced cancers. This table comes from immunoSEQ multiplex PCR, and its TCRdb copy is limited to in-frame clones, with some not included. This sample has some 69,000 clones, with around 88% found just once. The sample was CD4+ or CD8+ T cells sorted from blood, taken in a trial of the OX40 agonist ivuxolimab. These receptors were obtained from an adult with an advanced solid tumor such as melanoma, head and neck, liver or kidney cancer.

The V gene is TRBV19, the J gene TRBJ1-4; 7 nucleotides agree with TRBD1. From germline, CDR1 is LNHDA and CDR2 SQIVND (reference sequence). This CDR3 contains 12 residues. V lost 7 bases, J lost 7 bases, and 3 bases stayed unmatched. CDR3: CASNRGTEKLFF. The CDR3 nucleotides are TGTGCCAGTAACAGGGGAACTGAAAAACTGTTTTTT.

The chain combines TRBV27 with TRBJ2-1; TRBD2 might be the D (5 bases). Germline loops: CDR1 MNHEY, CDR2 SMNVEV (reference sequence). This CDR3 comprises 15 residues. V was shortened by 4 bases and J by 4 bases, with 14 bases between the two germline ends. CDR3 loop: CASSSLVGEYNEQFF. DNA for the CDR3: TGTGCCAGCAGTTCCCTGGTGGGAGAATACAATGAGCAGTTCTTC.

This clone was detected once. This chain links TRBV29-1 with TRBJ2-5; the match to TRBD1 covers 7 bases. Trimming at V came to 7 bases and at J to 2 bases, leaving 1 base not matched to a gene. The CDR3 totals 11 residues. Germline-derived CDR1 and CDR2 are SQVTM and ANQGSEA. For the CDR3, the DNA is TGCAGCGCGGGACAGCAAGAGACCCAGTACTTC. Its translation is CSAGQQETQYF.

The chain is built from TRBV5-6 and TRBJ1-1; perhaps TRBD1 as D (6 bases). The length of the CDR3 is 14 residues. Trimming removed 3 bases from V and 7 bases from J, with 16 bases in between. The germline V gene encodes CDR1 SGHDT and CDR2 YYEEEE. This chain's CDR3 is CASSSLPLQGEAFF. The CDR3 nucleotides read TGTGCCAGCAGCTCCCTTCCCCTACAGGGTGAAGCTTTCTTT. The variable domain in full, completed from reference TRBV5-6 and TRBJ1-1, reads DAGVTQSPTHLIKTRGQQVTLRCSPKSGHDTVSWYQQALGQGPQFIFQYYEEEERQRGNFPDRFSGHQFPNYSSELNVNALLLGDSALYLCASSSLPLQGEAFFGQGTRLTVV.

This chain connects TRBV5-1 to TRBJ2-1; 8 bases match TRBD1. From germline, CDR1 is SGHRS and CDR2 YFSETQ. J gave up 7 bases and V 1 base, and 10 bases lay outside the gene matches. There are 16 residues in the CDR3. This CDR3 is CASSLLGQGARNEQFF. As DNA, the CDR3 is TGCGCCAGCAGCTTGTTGGGGCAGGGGGCACGGAATGAGCAGTTCTTC.

The rearrangement uses TRBV11-3 and TRBJ1-1; D gene uncertain. Trimming took off 5 bases at V and 4 bases at J, with 17 bases between the two ends. Per the germline V gene, CDR1 is SGHNT and CDR2 is YENEEA. The CDR3 totals 15 residues. In DNA, the CDR3 is TGTGCCAGCAGCCCCGGGCCCGTGGGTGGCACTGAAGCTTTCTTT. Its protein is CASSPGPVGGTEAFF.

This clone occurred a few times. The rearrangement joins TRBV10-3 to TRBJ1-2; D gene ambiguous. CDR1 is ENHRY and CDR2 is SYGVKD in the germline V gene. This CDR3 has 12 amino acids. V was shortened by 8 bases and J by 4 bases, with 11 bases between the two germline ends. CDR3: CAIQDPGYGYTF. In nucleotides, the CDR3 is TGTGCCATCCAAGACCCGGGCTATGGCTACACCTTC.

This clone was observed a single time. The chain employs TRBV11-2 and TRBJ2-7; TRBD1 matches at 9 bases. The CDR3 has 14 residues. With V trimmed by 5 bases and J by 2 bases, 4 bases remained unmatched. Germline V gives CDR1 SGHAT, CDR2 FQNNGV. CDR3 sequence reads: CASSRRQGAYEQYF. The CDR3 nucleotides read TGTGCCAGCAGCAGGCGACAGGGGGCCTACGAGCAGTACTTC. Drawing the rest from reference TRBV11-2 and TRBJ2-7, the complete variable domain is EAGVAQSPRYKIIEKRQSVAFWCNPISGHATLYWYQQILGQGPKLLIQFQNNGVVDDSQLPKDRFSAERLKGVDSTLKIQPAKLEDSAVYLCASSRRQGAYEQYFGPGTRLTVT.

This clone occurred a few times. Distinct nucleotide sequences in the sample also encode this CDR3. The chain carries TRBV2 and TRBJ2-1; no firm D call. Between the trimmed V and J ends, which lost 3 bases and 5 bases, there was a span of 5 bases. This CDR3 comprises 12 residues. Germline V gene sequence: CDR1 SNHLY, CDR2 FYNNEI. The CDR3 sequence: CASSEDHNEQFF. The DNA of the CDR3 is TGTGCCAGCAGTGAGGACCACAATGAGCAGTTCTTC.

The sample holds a few counts of this clone. The J gene is TRBJ2-7, the V gene TRBV18; 8 bases are a match to TRBD1. V lost 0 bases and J lost 2; bases outside the gene matches: 6. Germline assignment: CDR1 KGHSH and CDR2 LQKENI. The CDR3 spans 16 residues. The CDR3 DNA is TGTGCCAGCTCACCACCTCGGGGACAGGCCACCTACGAGCAGTACTTC. Its protein is CASSPPRGQATYEQYF.

The rearrangement links TRBV2 to TRBJ2-7; D remains unclear. Looked up from germline, CDR1 is SNHLY and CDR2 is FYNNEI. This CDR3 has 13 amino acids. With 4 bases removed from V and 3 bases from J, the gap between germline ends came to 10 bases. Written as DNA, the CDR3 is TGTGCCAGCAGTGGCACTCTCAACTACGAGCAGTACTTC. Its protein product is CASSGTLNYEQYF.

This clone occurred a few times. This chain uses TRBV15 with TRBJ1-1; a possible D gene is TRBD1 (5 bases). V gave up 3 bases and J gave up 8 bases, with 13 bases separating them. Germline values: CDR1 LNHNV, CDR2 YYDKDF (reference sequence). The CDR3 extends over 13 amino acids. CDR3 in DNA: TGTGCCACCAGCAGTCGAGACTGGGGGGAAGCTTTCTTT. This translates into CATSSRDWGEAFF. The whole variable domain, filled in from reference TRBV15 and TRBJ1-1, reads DAMVIQNPRYQVTQFGKPVTLSCSQTLNHNVMYWYQQKSSQAPKLLFHYYDKDFNNEADTPDNFQSRRPNTSFCFLDIRSPGLGDTAMYLCATSSRDWGEAFFGQGTRLTVV.

V gene TRBV29-1 combines with J gene TRBJ2-3; D not certain. The CDR3 extends over 12 amino acids. The germline V gene has CDR1 SQVTM and CDR2 ANQGSEA. V lost 6 bases and J lost 6, with 13 bases in between. DNA for the CDR3: TGCAGCGTATCATATTCGGCGGATACGCAGTATTTT. Translating it yields CSVSYSADTQYF.

This chain joins TRBV5-1 and TRBJ2-2; 8 bases line up with TRBD1. The V gene's germline CDR1 is SGHRS and CDR2 YFSETQ. This CDR3 has 15 residues. V gave up 2 bases and J gave up 1 base; unmatched junction bases: 1. The CDR3: CASSFGTGNTGELFF. As DNA, the CDR3 is TGCGCCAGCAGCTTCGGGACAGGGAACACCGGGGAGCTGTTTTTT.

Only one count was recorded for this clone. The chain joins TRBV6-5 to TRBJ1-2; TRBD1 agrees at 11 bases. V shed 0 bases, J shed 4 bases, and the junction held 1 base outside the gene matches. CDR1 is MNHEY and CDR2 is SVGAGI in the germline V gene. The CDR3 is 15 amino acids. CDR3 region: CASSYSGTGGYGYTF. In DNA form, the CDR3 reads TGTGCCAGCAGTTACTCGGGGACAGGGGGCTATGGCTACACCTTC.